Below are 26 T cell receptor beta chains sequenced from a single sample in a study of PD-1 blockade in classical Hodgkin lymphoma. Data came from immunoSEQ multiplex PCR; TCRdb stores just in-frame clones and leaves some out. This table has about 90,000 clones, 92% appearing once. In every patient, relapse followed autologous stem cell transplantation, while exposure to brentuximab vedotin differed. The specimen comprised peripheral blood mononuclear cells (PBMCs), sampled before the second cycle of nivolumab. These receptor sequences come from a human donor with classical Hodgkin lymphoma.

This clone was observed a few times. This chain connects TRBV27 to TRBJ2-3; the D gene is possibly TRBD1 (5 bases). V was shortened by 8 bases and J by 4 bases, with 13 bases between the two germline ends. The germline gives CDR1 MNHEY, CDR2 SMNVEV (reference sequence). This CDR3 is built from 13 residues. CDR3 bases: TGTGCCAGCGGGAACTGGGGCTCAGATACGCAGTATTTT. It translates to CASGNWGSDTQYF.

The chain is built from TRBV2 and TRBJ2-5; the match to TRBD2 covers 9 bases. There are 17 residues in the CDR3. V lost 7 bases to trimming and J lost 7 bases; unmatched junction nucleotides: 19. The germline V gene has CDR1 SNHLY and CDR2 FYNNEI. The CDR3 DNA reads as TGTGCCAGCATTGACGCCCCGCGGGAGGGCCTTTATGGGACCCAGTACTTC. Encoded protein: CASIDAPREGLYGTQYF. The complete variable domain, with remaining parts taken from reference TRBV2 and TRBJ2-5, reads EPEVTQTPSHQVTQMGQEVILRCVPISNHLYFYWYRQILGQKVEFLVSFYNNEISEKSEIFDDQFSVERPDGSNFTLKIRSTKLEDSAMYFCASIDAPREGLYGTQYFGPGTRLLVL.

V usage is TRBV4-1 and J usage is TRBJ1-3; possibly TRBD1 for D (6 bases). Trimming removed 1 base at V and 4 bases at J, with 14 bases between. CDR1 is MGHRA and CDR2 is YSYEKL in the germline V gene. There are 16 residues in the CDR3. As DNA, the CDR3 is TGCGCCAGCAGCCAAGCAGACAGGCTAAGAGGAAACACCATATATTTT. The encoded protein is CASSQADRLRGNTIYF.

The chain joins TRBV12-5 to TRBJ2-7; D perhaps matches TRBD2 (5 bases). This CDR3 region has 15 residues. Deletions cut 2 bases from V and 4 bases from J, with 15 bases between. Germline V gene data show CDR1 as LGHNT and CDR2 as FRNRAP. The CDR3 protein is CASGLIRTEVYEQYF. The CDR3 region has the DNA TGTGCTAGTGGTTTGATTCGGACGGAGGTTTACGAGCAGTACTTC.

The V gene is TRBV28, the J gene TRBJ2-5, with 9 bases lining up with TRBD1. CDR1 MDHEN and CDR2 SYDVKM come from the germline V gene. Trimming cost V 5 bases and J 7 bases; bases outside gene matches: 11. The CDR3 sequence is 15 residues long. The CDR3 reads CASSGPTGGDVTQYF. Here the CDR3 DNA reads TGTGCCAGCAGTGGACCGACAGGGGGTGACGTGACCCAGTACTTC.

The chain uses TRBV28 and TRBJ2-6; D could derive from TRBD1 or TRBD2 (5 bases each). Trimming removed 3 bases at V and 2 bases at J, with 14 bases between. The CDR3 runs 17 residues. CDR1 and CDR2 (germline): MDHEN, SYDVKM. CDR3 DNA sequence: TGTGCCAGCAGTTTCGGGGTCCAGGGTGCTGGGGCCAACGTCCTGACTTTC. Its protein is CASSFGVQGAGANVLTF.

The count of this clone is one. For the CDR3, the DNA is TGTGCCAGCAGCGTTCGGGGCGAAGGTGAAAAACTGTTTTTT. This gives the protein CASSVRGEGEKLFF. The V and J genes are TRBV9 and TRBJ1-4, with D perhaps TRBD1 (5 bases). CDR3 length: 14 amino acids. CDR1 and CDR2 (germline): SGDLS, YYNGEE. V was trimmed by 2 bases and J by 7 bases, leaving 12 bases between them.

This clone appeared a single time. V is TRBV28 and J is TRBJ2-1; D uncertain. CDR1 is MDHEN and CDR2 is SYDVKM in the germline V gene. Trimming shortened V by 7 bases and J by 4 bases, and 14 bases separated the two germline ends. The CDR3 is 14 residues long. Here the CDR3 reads CASTIQGPYNEQFF. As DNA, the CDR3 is TGTGCCAGCACAATCCAAGGGCCATACAATGAGCAGTTCTTC.

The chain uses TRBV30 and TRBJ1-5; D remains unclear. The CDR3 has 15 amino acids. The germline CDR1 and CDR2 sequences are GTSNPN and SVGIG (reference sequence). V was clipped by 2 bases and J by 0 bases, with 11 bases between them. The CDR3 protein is CAWSSGVVSNQPQHF. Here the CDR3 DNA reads TGTGCCTGGAGTAGTGGGGTTGTTAGCAATCAGCCCCAGCATTTT. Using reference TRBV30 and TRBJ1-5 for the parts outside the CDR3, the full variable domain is SQTIHQWPATLVQPVGSPLSLECTVEGTSNPNLYWYRQAAGRGLQLLFYSVGIGQISSEVPQNLSASRPQDRQFILSSKKLLLSDSGFYLCAWSSGVVSNQPQHFGDGTRLSIL.

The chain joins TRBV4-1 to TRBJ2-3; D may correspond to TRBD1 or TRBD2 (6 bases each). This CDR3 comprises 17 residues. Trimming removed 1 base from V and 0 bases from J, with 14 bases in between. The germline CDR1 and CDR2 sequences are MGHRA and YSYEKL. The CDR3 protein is CASSQVQGTGSTDTQYF. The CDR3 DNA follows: TGCGCCAGCAGCCAAGTCCAGGGGACTGGAAGCACAGATACGCAGTATTTT.

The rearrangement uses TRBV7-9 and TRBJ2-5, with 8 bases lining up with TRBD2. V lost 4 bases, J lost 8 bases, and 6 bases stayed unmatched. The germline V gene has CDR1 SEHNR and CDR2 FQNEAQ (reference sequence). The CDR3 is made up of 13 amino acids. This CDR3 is CASSSGGEKTQYF. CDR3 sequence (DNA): TGTGCCAGCAGCTCCGGGGGGGAGAAAACCCAGTACTTC.

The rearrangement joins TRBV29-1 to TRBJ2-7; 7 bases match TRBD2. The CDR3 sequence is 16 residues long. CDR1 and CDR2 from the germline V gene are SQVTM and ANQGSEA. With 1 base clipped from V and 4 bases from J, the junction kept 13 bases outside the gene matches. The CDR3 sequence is CSVEGVPGGSGYEQYF. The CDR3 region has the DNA TGCAGCGTTGAAGGGGTTCCCGGCGGGAGTGGGTACGAGCAGTACTTC.

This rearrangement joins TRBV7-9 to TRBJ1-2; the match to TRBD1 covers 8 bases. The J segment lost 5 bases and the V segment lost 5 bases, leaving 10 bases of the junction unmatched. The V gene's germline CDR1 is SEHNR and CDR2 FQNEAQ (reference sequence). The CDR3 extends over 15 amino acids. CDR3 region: CASSPLDRERYGYTF. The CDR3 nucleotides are TGTGCCAGCAGCCCCCTGGACAGGGAGAGGTATGGCTACACCTTC.

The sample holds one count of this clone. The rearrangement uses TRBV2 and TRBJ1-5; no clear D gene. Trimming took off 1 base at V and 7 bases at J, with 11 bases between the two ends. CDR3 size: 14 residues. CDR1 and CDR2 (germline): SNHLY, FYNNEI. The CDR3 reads CASSEEAAAQPQHF. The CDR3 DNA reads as TGTGCCAGCAGTGAAGAGGCCGCGGCCCAGCCCCAGCATTTT.

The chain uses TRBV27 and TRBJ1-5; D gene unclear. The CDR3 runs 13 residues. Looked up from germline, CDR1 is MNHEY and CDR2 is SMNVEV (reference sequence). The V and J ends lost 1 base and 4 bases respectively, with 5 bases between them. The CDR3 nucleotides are TGTGCCAGCAGTTTATTGGGTAATCAGCCCCAGCATTTT. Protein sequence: CASSLLGNQPQHF.

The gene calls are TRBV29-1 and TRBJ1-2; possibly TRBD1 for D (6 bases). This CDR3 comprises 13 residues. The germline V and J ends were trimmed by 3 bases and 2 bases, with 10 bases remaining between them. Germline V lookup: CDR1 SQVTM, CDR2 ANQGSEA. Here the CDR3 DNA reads TGCAGCGTTGACAAAACAGGGAACTATGGCTACACCTTC. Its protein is CSVDKTGNYGYTF.

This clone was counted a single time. The CDR3 loop is CASSPGTGEFF. CDR3 sequence (DNA): TGTGCCAGCAGCCCCGGGACTGGCGAGTTCTTC. The V call is TRBV7-9, the J call TRBJ2-1; tentative D call: TRBD2 (6 bases). The CDR3 is made up of 11 amino acids. Germline-derived CDR1 and CDR2 are SEHNR and FQNEAQ (reference sequence). V lost 5 bases, J lost 14 bases, and 13 bases lay in between.

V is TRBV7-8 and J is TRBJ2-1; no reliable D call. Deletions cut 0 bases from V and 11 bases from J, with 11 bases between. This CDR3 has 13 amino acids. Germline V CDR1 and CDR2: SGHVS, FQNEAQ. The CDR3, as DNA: TGTGCCAGCAGCTTAGCGGTACACCCAAAGCAGTTCTTC. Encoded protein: CASSLAVHPKQFF.

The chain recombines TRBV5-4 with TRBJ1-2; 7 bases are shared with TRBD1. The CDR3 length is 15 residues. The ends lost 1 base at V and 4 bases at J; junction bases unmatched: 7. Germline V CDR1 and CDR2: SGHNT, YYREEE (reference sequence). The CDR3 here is CASSLPQGSGYGYTF. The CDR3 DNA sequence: TGTGCCAGCAGCTTGCCACAGGGGTCGGGCTATGGCTACACCTTC.

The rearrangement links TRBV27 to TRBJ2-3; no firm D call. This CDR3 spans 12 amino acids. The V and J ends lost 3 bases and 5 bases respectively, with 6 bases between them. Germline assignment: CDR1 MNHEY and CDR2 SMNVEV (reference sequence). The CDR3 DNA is TGTGCCAGCAGTTTCGGGCGAGATACGCAGTATTTT. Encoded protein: CASSFGRDTQYF.

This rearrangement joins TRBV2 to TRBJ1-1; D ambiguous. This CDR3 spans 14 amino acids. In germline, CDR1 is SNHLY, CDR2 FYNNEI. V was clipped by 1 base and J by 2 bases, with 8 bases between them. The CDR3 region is CASSEDGQNTEAFF. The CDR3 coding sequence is TGTGCCAGCAGTGAAGACGGTCAAAACACTGAAGCTTTCTTT.

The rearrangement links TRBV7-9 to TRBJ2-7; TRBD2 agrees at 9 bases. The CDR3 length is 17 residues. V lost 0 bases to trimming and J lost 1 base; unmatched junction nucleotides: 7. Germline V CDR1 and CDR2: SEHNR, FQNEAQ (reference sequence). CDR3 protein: CASSLAAGGPSSYEQYF. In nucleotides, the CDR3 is TGTGCCAGCAGCTTAGCCGCGGGAGGGCCTTCGTCCTACGAGCAGTACTTC.

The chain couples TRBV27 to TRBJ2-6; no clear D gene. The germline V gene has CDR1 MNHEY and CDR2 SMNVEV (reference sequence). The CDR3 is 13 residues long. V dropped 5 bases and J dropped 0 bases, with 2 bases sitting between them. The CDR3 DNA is TGTGCCAGCAGTGGCTCTGGGGCCAACGTCCTGACTTTC. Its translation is CASSGSGANVLTF. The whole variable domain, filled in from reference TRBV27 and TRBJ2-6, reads EAQVTQNPRYLITVTGKKLTVTCSQNMNHEYMSWYRQDPGLGLRQIYYSMNVEVTDKGDVPEGYKVSRKEKRNFPLILESPSPNQTSLYFCASSGSGANVLTFGAGSRLTVL.

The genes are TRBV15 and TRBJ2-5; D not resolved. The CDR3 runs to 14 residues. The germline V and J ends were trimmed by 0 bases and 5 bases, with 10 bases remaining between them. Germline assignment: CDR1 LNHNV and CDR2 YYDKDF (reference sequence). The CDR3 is CATSRDPRRETQYF. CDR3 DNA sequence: TGTGCCACCAGCAGAGATCCCAGGCGGGAGACCCAGTACTTC. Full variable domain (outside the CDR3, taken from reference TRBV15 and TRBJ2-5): DAMVIQNPRYQVTQFGKPVTLSCSQTLNHNVMYWYQQKSSQAPKLLFHYYDKDFNNEADTPDNFQSRRPNTSFCFLDIRSPGLGDTAMYLCATSRDPRRETQYFGPGTRLLVL.

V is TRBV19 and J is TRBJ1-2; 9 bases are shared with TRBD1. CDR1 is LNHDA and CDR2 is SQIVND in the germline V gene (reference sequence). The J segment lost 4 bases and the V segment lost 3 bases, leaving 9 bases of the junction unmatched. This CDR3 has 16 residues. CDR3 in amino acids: CASSMSGQGRLYGYTF. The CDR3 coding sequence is TGTGCCAGTAGTATGTCGGGACAGGGTCGGCTCTATGGCTACACCTTC.

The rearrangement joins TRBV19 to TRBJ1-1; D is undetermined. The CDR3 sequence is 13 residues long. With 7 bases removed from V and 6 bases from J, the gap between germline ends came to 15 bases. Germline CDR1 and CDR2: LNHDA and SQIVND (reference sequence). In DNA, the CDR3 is TGTGCCAGTACCGACATAGACGGTCCTGAAGCTTTCTTT. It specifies CASTDIDGPEAFF.